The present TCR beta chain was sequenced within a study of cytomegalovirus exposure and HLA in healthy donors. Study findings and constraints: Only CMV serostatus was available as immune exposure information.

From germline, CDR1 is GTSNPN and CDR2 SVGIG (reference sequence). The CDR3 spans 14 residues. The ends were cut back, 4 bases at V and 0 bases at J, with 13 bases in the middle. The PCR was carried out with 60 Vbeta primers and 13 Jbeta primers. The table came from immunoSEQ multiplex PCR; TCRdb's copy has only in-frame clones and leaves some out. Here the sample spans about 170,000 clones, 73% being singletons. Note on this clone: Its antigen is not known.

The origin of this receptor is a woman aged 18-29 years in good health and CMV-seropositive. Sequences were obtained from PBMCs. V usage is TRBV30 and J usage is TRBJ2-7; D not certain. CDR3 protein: CAWTGGSSSYEQYF. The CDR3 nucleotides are TGTGCCTGGACTGGCGGATCAAGCTCCTACGAGCAGTACTTC. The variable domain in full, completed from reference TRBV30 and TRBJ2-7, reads SQTIHQWPATLVQPVGSPLSLECTVEGTSNPNLYWYRQAAGRGLQLLFYSVGIGQISSEVPQNLSASRPQDRQFILSSKKLLLSDSGFYLCAWTGGSSSYEQYFGPGTRLTVT.